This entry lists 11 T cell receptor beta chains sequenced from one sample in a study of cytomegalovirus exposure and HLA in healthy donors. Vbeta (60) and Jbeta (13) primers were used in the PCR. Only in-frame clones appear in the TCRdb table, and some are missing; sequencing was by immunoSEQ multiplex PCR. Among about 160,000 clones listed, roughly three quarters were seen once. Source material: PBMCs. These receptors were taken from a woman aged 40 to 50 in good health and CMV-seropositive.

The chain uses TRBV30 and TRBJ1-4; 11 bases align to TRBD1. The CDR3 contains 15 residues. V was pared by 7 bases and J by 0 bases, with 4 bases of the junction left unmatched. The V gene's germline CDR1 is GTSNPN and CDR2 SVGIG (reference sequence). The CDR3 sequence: CASGQGASTNEKLFF. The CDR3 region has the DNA TGTGCCTCCGGACAGGGGGCATCAACTAATGAAAAACTGTTTTTT.

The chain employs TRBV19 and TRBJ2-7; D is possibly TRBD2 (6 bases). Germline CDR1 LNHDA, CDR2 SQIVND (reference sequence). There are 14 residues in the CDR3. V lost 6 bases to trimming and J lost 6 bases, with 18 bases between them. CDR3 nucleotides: TGTGCCAGTAGAAAGGGAGGACACTTGGGCGAGCAGTACTTC. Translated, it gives CASRKGGHLGEQYF.

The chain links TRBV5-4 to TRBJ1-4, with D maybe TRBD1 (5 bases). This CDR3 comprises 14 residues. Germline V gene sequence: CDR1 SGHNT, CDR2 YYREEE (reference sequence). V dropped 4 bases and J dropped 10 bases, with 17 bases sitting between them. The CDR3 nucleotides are TGTGCCAGCAGCATCTCGGTGGGGGAGGGAAAACTGTTTTTT. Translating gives CASSISVGEGKLFF. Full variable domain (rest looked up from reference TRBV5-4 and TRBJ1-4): ETGVTQSPTHLIKTRGQQVTLRCSSQSGHNTVSWYQQALGQGPQFIFQYYREEENGRGNFPPRFSGLQFPNYSSELNVNALELDDSALYLCASSISVGEGKLFFGSGTQLSVL.

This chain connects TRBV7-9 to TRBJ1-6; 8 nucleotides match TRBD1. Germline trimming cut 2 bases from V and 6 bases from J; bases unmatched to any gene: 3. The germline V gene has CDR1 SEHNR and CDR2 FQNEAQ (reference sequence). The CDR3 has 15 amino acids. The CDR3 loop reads CASSLFDRGNSPLHF. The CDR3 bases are TGTGCCAGCAGCTTATTCGACAGGGGTAATTCACCCCTCCACTTT.

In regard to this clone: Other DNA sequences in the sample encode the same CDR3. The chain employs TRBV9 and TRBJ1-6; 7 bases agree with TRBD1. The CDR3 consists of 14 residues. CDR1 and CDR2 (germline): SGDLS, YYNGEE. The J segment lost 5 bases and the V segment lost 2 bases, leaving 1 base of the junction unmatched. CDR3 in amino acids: CASSVTGDNSPLHF. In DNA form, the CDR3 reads TGTGCCAGCAGCGTCACAGGGGATAATTCACCCCTCCACTTT.

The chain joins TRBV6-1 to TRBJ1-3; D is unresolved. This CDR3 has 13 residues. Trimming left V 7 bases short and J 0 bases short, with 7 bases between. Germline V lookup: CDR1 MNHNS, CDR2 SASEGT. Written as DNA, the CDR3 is TGTGCCAGCATCATAGCCTCTGGAAACACCATATATTTT. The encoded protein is CASIIASGNTIYF.

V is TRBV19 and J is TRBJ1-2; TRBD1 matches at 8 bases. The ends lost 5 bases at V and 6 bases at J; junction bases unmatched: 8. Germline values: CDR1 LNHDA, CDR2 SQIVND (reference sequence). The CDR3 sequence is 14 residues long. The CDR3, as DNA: TGTGCCAGTAGTGCCTACGGACAGGGTAATGGCTACACCTTC. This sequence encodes CASSAYGQGNGYTF.

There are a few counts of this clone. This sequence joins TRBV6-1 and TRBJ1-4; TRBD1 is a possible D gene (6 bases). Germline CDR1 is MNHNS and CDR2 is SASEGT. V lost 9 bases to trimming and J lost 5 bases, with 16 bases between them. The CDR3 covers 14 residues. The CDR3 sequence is CASLGGGTNEKLFF. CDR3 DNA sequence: TGTGCCAGTCTGGGCGGGGGCACGAATGAAAAACTGTTTTTT.

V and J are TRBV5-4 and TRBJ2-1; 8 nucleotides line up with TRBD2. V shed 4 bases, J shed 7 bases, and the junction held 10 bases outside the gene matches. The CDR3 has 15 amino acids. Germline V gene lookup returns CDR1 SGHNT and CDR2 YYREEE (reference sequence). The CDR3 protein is CASSPDGGARNEQFF. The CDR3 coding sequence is TGTGCCAGCAGCCCTGACGGGGGGGCGCGGAATGAGCAGTTCTTC. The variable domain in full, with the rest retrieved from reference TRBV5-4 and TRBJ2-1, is ETGVTQSPTHLIKTRGQQVTLRCSSQSGHNTVSWYQQALGQGPQFIFQYYREEENGRGNFPPRFSGLQFPNYSSELNVNALELDDSALYLCASSPDGGARNEQFFGPGTRLTVL.

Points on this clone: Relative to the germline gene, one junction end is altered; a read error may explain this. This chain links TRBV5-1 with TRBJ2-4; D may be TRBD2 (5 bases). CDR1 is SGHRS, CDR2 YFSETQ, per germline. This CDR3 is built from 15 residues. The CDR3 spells CASSLTTEAKNSQYF. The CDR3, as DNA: TGCGCCAGCAGCCTGACTACAGAAGCCAAAAACAGTCAGTACTTC. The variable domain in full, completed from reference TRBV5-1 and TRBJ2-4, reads KAGVTQTPRYLIKTRGQQVTLSCSPISGHRSVSWYQQTPGQGLQFLFEYFSETQRNKGNFPGRFSGRQFSNSRSEMNVSTLELGDSALYLCASSLTTEAKNSQYFGAGTRLSVL.

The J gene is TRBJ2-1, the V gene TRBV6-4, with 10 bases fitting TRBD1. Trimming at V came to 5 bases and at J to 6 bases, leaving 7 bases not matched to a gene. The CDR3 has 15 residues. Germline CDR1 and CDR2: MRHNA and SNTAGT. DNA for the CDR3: TGTGCCAGCAGTAGAGACAGGGGGCGGTTCAATGAGCAGTTCTTC. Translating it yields CASSRDRGRFNEQFF.